Ten or more counts support the clone carrying this T cell receptor beta chain. Its antigen is not known. Trimming removed 2 bases from V and 7 bases from J, with 9 bases in between. The CDR3 runs 14 residues. In germline, CDR1 is MNHEY, CDR2 SVGAGI. These data originate in a study of T cells after yellow fever vaccination. Study-wide points: Weaker overall was a secondary response that nonetheless peaked faster, on day 5 versus 15. Re-detected after boosting: most primary clones, 96% of CD4 and roughly 90% of CD8.

One entry per CDR3 protein results from TCRdb running MiXCR on the 5' RACE reads. The table has 200,000 to 300,000 distinct CDR3 sequences, less than 7.5% seen once. The chain recombines TRBV6-5 with TRBJ1-6; D not resolved. This material consisted of CD4+ T cells sorted from PBMCs, taken on the day of the yellow fever booster vaccination. This receptor was taken from a man aged 30-40 years who received the YFV17D yellow fever vaccine. The CDR3 loop is CASSYARVNSPLHF. The CDR3 DNA is TGTGCCAGCAGTTACGCACGGGTGAATTCACCCCTCCACTTT.